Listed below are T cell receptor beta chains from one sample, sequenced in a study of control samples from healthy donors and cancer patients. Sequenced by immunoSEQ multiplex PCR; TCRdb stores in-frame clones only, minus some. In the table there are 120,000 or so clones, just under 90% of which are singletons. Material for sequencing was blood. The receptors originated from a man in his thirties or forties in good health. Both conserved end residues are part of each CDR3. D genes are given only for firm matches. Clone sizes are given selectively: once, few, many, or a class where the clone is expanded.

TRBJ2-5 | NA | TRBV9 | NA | TGTGCCAGCAGCGTAGGAGCGACCATCCAAGAGACCCAGTACTTC | CASSVGATIQETQYF
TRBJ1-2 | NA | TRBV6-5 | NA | TGTGCCAGCAGTCTCTCCTACCGGGAGCGCTACACCTTC | CASSLSYRERYTF
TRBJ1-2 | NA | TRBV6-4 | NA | TGTGCCAGCAGTGACAGGATGGGAGGTGGCTACACCTTC | CASSDRMGGGYTF
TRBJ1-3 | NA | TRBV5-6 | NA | TGTGCCAGCAGCTTGGACTACCGGGACTCAGTCTCTGGAAACACCATATATTTT | CASSLDYRDSVSGNTIYF
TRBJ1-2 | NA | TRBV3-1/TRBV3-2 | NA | TGTGCCAGCAGCCTAGGACATGGCGGCTACACCTTC | CASSLGHGGYTF
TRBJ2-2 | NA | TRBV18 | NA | TGTGCCAGCTCTAGGGATGAGGAGCTGTTTTTT | CASSRDEELFF
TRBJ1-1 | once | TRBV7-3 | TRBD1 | TGTGCCAGCAGCCGTGGGACAGACACTGAAGCTTTCTTT | CASSRGTDTEAFF
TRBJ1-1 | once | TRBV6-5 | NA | TGTGCCAGCAGTTACAGGGAGGGAGGCACTGAAGCTTTCTTT | CASSYREGGTEAFF
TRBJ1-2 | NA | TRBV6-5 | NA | TGTGCCAGCGGCAGGCGTTATGGCTACACCTTC | CASGRRYGYTF
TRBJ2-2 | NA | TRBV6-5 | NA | TGTGCCAGCATTTCCCCGGCGAACACCGGGGAGCTGTTTTTT | CASISPANTGELFF
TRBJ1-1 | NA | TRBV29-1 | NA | TGCAGCGTTCAGGGACACGCGAACTCTGAAGCTTTCTTT | CSVQGHANSEAFF
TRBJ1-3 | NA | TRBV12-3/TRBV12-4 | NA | TGTGCCAGCAGCAGTTCAGTGAACACCATATATTTT | CASSSSVNTIYF
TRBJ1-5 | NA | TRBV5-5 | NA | TGTGCCAGCAGCTTGAGCCAGTCCAATCAGCCCCAGCATTTT | CASSLSQSNQPQHF
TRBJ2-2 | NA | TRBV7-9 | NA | TGTGCCAGCAGCTTACTGGGGATCGGGGAGCTGTTTTTT | CASSLLGIGELFF
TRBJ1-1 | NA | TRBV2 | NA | TGTGCCAGCAGTGTCCTCCCGAACACTGAAGCTTTCTTT | CASSVLPNTEAFF